This T cell receptor beta chain is drawn from a study of a mutant IDH1 vaccine in newly diagnosed glioma. Germline CDR1 LNHDA, CDR2 SQIVND (reference sequence). The CDR3 totals 14 residues. The V end lost 6 bases, the J end lost 8 bases, and 17 bases lay between the germline ends. Time point in this sample: week 47, end of study. With topical imiquimod, each dose of the vaccine consisted of 300 ug of mutant IDH1 20-mer peptide. Eight vaccine doses were administered to patients at weeks 1, 3, 5, 7, 11, 15, 19 and 23. The data were produced by immunoSEQ multiplex PCR, yet TCRdb's version contains in-frame clones alone and is incomplete. The table shows 10,000 to 14,000 clones, with roughly four fifths occurring only once. About this clone itself: Its antigen is currently unknown.

This TCR was recovered from a man aged 25 to 45 with glioma. The sample in question was PBMCs, obtained from a glioma patient whose treatment included an IDH1 peptide vaccine. The chain recombines TRBV19 with TRBJ1-5; D is unresolved. DNA for the CDR3: TGTGCCAGTAGACCCTTTATGGGCCCAAAGCCCCAGCATTTT. Its translation is CASRPFMGPKPQHF.